The 21 T cell receptor beta chains below were found in one sample sequenced in a study of graft-versus-host responses after intestinal transplantation. Produced via immunoSEQ multiplex PCR; TCRdb's table is partial and in-frame only. The sample yields 90,000 to 150,000 clones, roughly 93% seen once. No antigen is known for these receptors. The sequenced sample was unstimulated CD4+ T cells sorted from spleen or lymph node cells, obtained before intestinal transplant. Every receptor here comes from a human donor who received an intestinal transplant.

Regarding this clone: Germline and junction disagree at one end, which may indicate a read error. V and J are TRBV7-7 and TRBJ2-5, with D possibly being TRBD1 or TRBD2 (6 bases each). Germline values: CDR1 SSHAT, CDR2 FNYEAQ (reference sequence). CDR3 length equals 15 residues. In DNA form, the CDR3 reads TGTGCTAGCACCCTTGGCGGAGGGGGGCGAGAGACCCAGTACTTC. Its protein is CASTLGGGGRETQYF.

The chain combines TRBV10-3 with TRBJ1-5, with TRBD1 matching 11 bases. Germline CDR1 is ENHRY and CDR2 is SYGVKD. The V and J ends lost 6 bases and 9 bases, in that order; junction bases with no gene match: 7. This CDR3 is built from 14 residues. CDR3 nucleotides: TGTGCCATCAGCCCCGGGACAGGGGGACGGCCCCAGCATTTT. Protein product: CAISPGTGGRPQHF.

This rearrangement joins TRBV9 to TRBJ2-6, with D hard to call. The length of the CDR3 is 13 residues. V lost 5 bases, J lost 0 bases, and 3 bases lay in between. Germline CDR1 and CDR2: SGDLS and YYNGEE. DNA for the CDR3: TGTGCCAGCAGGAACTCTGGGGCCAACGTCCTGACTTTC. Encoded protein: CASRNSGANVLTF.

In its sample, this clone was seen once. Other DNA sequences of this sample code for an identical CDR3. The chain carries TRBV4-1 and TRBJ2-4, with TRBD1 identical over 9 bases. There are 17 residues in the CDR3. With V trimmed by 4 bases and J by 1 base, 8 bases remained unmatched. The germline V gene has CDR1 MGHRA and CDR2 YSYEKL. The CDR3 bases are TGCGCCAGCAGCCGAGAACAGGGGGCGATGGCCAAAAACATTCAGTACTTC. The encoded protein is CASSREQGAMAKNIQYF.

The chain recombines TRBV27 with TRBJ2-7; D uncertain. Deletions cut 4 bases from V and 3 bases from J, with 10 bases between. The CDR3 contains 13 residues. Germline V gives CDR1 MNHEY, CDR2 SMNVEV (reference sequence). The CDR3, as DNA: TGTGCCAGCAGTTCCGACCAGATCTACGAGCAGTACTTC. It codes for CASSSDQIYEQYF.

The chain recombines TRBV7-2 with TRBJ1-1; perhaps TRBD1 as D (6 bases). CDR3 length: 16 residues. From germline, CDR1 is SGHTA and CDR2 FQGNSA. Trimming took off 3 bases at V and 7 bases at J, with 21 bases between the two ends. The CDR3 loop reads CASSFPRDRTPLEAFF. The DNA for the CDR3 is TGTGCCAGCAGCTTTCCCCGAGACAGGACCCCTCTTGAAGCTTTCTTT. The whole variable domain, filled in from reference TRBV7-2 and TRBJ1-1, reads GAGVSQSPSNKVTEKGKDVELRCDPISGHTALYWYRQSLGQGLEFLIYFQGNSAPDKSGLPSDRFSAERTGGSVSTLTIQRTQQEDSAVYLCASSFPRDRTPLEAFFGQGTRLTVV.

This rearrangement joins TRBV6-5 to TRBJ2-1, with 7 positions matching TRBD2. CDR1 and CDR2 from the germline V gene are MNHEY and SVGAGI. With 2 bases clipped from V and 9 bases from J, the junction kept 10 bases outside the gene matches. The CDR3 contains 15 residues. This CDR3 is CASSYGGGRFSEQFF. CDR3 coding DNA: TGTGCCAGCAGTTACGGGGGAGGGAGGTTCAGTGAGCAGTTCTTC.

The V and J genes are TRBV28 and TRBJ1-5; D is undetermined. The CDR3 contains 11 residues. Per the germline V gene, CDR1 is MDHEN and CDR2 is SYDVKM. Trimming removed 7 bases from V and 6 bases from J, with 7 bases in between. This CDR3 is CASKGSQPQHF. In DNA, the CDR3 is TGTGCCAGCAAAGGAAGTCAGCCCCAGCATTTT. The variable domain in full, with the rest retrieved from reference TRBV28 and TRBJ1-5, is DVKVTQSSRYLVKRTGEKVFLECVQDMDHENMFWYRQDPGLGLRLIYFSYDVKMKEKGDIPEGYSVSREKKERFSLILESASTNQTSMYLCASKGSQPQHFGDGTRLSIL.

This chain joins TRBV28 and TRBJ2-3; D remains unclear. Germline V CDR1 and CDR2: MDHEN, SYDVKM. V was pared by 2 bases and J by 9 bases, with 9 bases between. The CDR3 is made up of 12 amino acids. CDR3 in amino acids: CASSLPGQTQYF. The CDR3 region has the DNA TGTGCCAGCAGTTTACCCGGGCAGACGCAGTATTTT.

The chain couples TRBV6-1 to TRBJ1-2, with TRBD1 as a possible D gene (6 bases). The CDR3 spans 12 residues. V was cut by 10 bases and J by 4 bases, with 13 bases left in between. Germline CDR1 is MNHNS and CDR2 is SASEGT. CDR3 DNA sequence: TGTGCCACCGTAACAGGGAGCTATGGCTACACCTTC. Translation gives CATVTGSYGYTF.

This CDR3 is CASSPSEGGRETQYF. The CDR3, as DNA: TGTGCCAGCAGCCCCAGTGAAGGCGGGAGAGAGACCCAGTACTTC. This rearrangement joins TRBV11-2 to TRBJ2-5; 7 bases fit TRBD2. Germline V gene data show CDR1 as SGHAT and CDR2 as FQNNGV. CDR3 size: 15 residues. V dropped 5 bases and J dropped 4; count of bases not matched to a gene: 10.

V and J are TRBV27 and TRBJ2-2, with TRBD2 as a possible D gene (5 bases). CDR1 MNHEY and CDR2 SMNVEV come from the germline V gene (reference sequence). Between the trimmed V and J ends, which lost 5 bases and 5 bases, there was a span of 9 bases. The CDR3 loop spans 13 amino acids. CDR3 DNA sequence: TGTGCCAGCAGTCCTTGGGAGACCGGGGAGCTGTTTTTT. This codes for CASSPWETGELFF.

The CDR3 DNA reads as TGTGCCAGCAGCGTAGGTGTGACGGCATACAATGAGCAGTTCTTC. Amino acids: CASSVGVTAYNEQFF. The chain combines TRBV9 with TRBJ2-1; no reliable D call. Trimming took off 0 bases at V and 4 bases at J, with 11 bases between the two ends. The CDR3 runs 15 residues. Germline V CDR1 and CDR2: SGDLS, YYNGEE.

This rearrangement joins TRBV20-1 to TRBJ1-1, with TRBD1 matching over 11 bases. The junction had 1 base not matched to a gene; V was cut back by 5 bases and J by 11 bases. Per germline, CDR1 DFQATT and CDR2 SNEGSKA (reference sequence). The CDR3 has 10 amino acids. CDR3 loop: CSAGQGAAFF. The CDR3 DNA is TGCAGTGCTGGACAGGGGGCGGCTTTCTTT.

V is TRBV5-8 and J is TRBJ2-7; possibly TRBD1 for D (6 bases). There are 16 residues in the CDR3. V gave up 4 bases and J gave up 2 bases, with 19 bases separating them. CDR1 SGHTS and CDR2 YDEGEE come from the germline V gene. The CDR3 DNA is TGTGCCAGCAGCCGAGTGGTGCACCGGGACACCTACGAGCAGTACTTC. Protein product: CASSRVVHRDTYEQYF.

The CDR3, as DNA: TGTGCCAGCAGTCCATACAGGGGACTCACTGAAGCTTTCTTT. Its protein is CASSPYRGLTEAFF. The chain has TRBV6-5 and TRBJ1-1; 7 nucleotides line up with TRBD1. The CDR3 is 14 residues long. Trimming at V came to 5 bases and at J to 4 bases, leaving 7 bases not matched to a gene. From germline, CDR1 is MNHEY and CDR2 SVGAGI.

This clone has just one count. This chain uses TRBV5-1 with TRBJ1-3; 8 bases match TRBD1. Germline V CDR1 and CDR2: SGHRS, YFSETQ. The CDR3 has 16 amino acids. V shed 0 bases, J shed 4 bases, and the junction held 6 bases outside the gene matches. In DNA form, the CDR3 reads TGCGCCAGCAGCTTGGCCGCTACAGGGGGAGGAAACACCATATATTTT. Residues: CASSLAATGGGNTIYF.

This clone was seen once. The chain is built from TRBV2 and TRBJ2-7; TRBD1 might be the D (6 bases). CDR1 and CDR2 (germline): SNHLY, FYNNEI. This CDR3 region has 14 residues. Trimming shortened V by 10 bases and J by 2 bases, and 18 bases separated the two germline ends. Written as DNA, the CDR3 is TGTGCCACATACCGGACAGTCCCCCCCTACGAGCAGTACTTC. Residues: CATYRTVPPYEQYF.

This chain uses TRBV9 with TRBJ2-3; TRBD2 might be the D (5 bases). The ends were cut back, 4 bases at V and 10 bases at J, with 16 bases in the middle. CDR3 length: 13 amino acids. Germline V gives CDR1 SGDLS, CDR2 YYNGEE. This CDR3 is CASSSGPTMPQYF. CDR3 in DNA: TGTGCCAGCAGCTCCGGACCGACTATGCCGCAGTATTTT.

This clone turned up a few times. This chain joins TRBV6-1 and TRBJ2-7, with TRBD1 matching over 7 bases. Losses at the gene ends were 4 bases for V and 3 bases for J; bases not matched to a gene: 3. The germline V gene encodes CDR1 MNHNS and CDR2 SASEGT. CDR3 length equals 13 residues. The CDR3 loop reads CASSGDSYYEQYF. DNA for the CDR3: TGTGCCAGCAGTGGGGACAGCTACTACGAGCAGTACTTC.

This clone showed up just a few times. The V and J genes are TRBV7-9 and TRBJ1-3, with D unclear. Trimming stripped 5 bases from V and 2 bases from J, with 10 bases between. Germline values: CDR1 SEHNR, CDR2 FQNEAQ (reference sequence). This CDR3 comprises 14 residues. CDR3 residues: CASSRKGPGNTIYF. The CDR3 DNA follows: TGTGCCAGCAGCCGTAAGGGCCCTGGAAACACCATATATTTT.